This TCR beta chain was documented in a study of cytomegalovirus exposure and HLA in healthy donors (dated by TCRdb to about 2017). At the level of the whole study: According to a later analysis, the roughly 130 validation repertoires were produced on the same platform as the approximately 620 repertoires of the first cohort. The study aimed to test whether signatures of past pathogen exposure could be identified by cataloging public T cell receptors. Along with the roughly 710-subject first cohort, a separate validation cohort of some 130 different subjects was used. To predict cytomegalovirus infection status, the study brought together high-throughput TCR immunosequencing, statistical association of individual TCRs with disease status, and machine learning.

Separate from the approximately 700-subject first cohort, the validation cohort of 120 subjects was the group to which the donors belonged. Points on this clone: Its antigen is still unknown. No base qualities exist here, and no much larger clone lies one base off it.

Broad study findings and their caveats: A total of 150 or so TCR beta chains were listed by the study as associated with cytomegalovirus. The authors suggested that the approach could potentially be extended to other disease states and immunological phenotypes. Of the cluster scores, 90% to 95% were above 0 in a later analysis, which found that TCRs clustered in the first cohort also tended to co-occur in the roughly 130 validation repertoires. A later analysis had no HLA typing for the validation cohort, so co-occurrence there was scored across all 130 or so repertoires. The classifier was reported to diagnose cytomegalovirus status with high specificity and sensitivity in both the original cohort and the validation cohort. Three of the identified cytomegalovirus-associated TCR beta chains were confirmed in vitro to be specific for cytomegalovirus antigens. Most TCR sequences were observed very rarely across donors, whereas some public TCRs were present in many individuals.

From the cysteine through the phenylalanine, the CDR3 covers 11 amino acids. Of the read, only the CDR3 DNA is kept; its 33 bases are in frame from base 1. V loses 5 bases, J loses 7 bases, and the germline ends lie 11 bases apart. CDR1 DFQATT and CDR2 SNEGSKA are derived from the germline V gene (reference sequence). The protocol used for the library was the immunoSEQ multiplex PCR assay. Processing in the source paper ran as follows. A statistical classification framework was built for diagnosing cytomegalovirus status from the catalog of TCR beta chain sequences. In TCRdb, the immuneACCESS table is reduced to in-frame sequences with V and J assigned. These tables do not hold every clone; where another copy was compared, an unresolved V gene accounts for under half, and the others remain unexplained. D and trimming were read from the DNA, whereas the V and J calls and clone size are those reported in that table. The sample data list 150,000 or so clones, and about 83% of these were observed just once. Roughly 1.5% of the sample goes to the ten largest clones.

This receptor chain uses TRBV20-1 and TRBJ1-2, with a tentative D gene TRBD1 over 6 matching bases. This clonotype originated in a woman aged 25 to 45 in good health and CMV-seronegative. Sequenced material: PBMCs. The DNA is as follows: TGCAGTGCTGCGGACAGCAGTGGCTACACCTTC. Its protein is CSAADSSGYTF.